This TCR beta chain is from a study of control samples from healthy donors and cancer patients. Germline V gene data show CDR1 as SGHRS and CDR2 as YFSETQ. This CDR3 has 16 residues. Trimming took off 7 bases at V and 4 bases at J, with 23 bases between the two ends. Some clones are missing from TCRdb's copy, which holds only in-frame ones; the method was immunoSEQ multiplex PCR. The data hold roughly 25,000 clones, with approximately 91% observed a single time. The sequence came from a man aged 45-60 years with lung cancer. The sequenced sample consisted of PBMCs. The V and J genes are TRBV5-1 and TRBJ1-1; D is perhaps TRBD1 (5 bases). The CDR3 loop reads CASAKEGPSVSTEAFF. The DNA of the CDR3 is TGCGCCAGCGCAAAGGAGGGGCCGTCGGTGAGCACTGAAGCTTTCTTT. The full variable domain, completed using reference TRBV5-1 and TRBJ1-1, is KAGVTQTPRYLIKTRGQQVTLSCSPISGHRSVSWYQQTPGQGLQFLFEYFSETQRNKGNFPGRFSGRQFSNSRSEMNVSTLELGDSALYLCASAKEGPSVSTEAFFGQGTRLTVV.